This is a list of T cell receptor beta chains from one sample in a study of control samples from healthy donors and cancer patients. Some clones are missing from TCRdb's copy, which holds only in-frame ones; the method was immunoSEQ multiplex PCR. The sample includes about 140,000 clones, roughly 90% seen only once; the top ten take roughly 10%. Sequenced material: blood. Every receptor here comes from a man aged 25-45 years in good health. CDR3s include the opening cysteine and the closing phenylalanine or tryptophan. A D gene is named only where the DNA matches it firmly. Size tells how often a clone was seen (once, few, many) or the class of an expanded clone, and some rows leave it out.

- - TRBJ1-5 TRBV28 TGTGCCAGCAGTTTAGCGTATCAGCCCCAGCATTTT CASSLAYQPQHF
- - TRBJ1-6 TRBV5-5 TGTGCCAGCAGCCCCAGGGTTCTCGCGGGGAATTCACCCCTCCACTTT CASSPRVLAGNSPLHF
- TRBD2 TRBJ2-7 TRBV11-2 TGTGCCAGCAGCTTCTTAAAGACTAGCGGGAGGGAAGGCTACGAGCAGTACTTC CASSFLKTSGREGYEQYF
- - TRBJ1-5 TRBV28 TGTGCCAGCAGTACTTTAGGGCAGCCCCAGCATTTT CASSTLGQPQHF
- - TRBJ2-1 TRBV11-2 TGTGCCAGCAGCCTCACCTCCGACAATGAGCAGTTCTTC CASSLTSDNEQFF
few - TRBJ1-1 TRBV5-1 TGCGCCAGCAGCTTCGGTTGGGACACTGAAGCTTTCTTT CASSFGWDTEAFF
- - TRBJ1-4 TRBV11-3 TGTGCCAGCAGCTTAGCCGGAATCGTTAATGAAAAACTGTTTTTT CASSLAGIVNEKLFF
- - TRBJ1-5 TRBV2 TGTGCCAGCACCCTAGGGGGAAATCAGCCCCAGCATTTT CASTLGGNQPQHF
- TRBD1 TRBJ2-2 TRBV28 TGTGCCAGCAGTCCTAACACGGGACAGGACGCGAACACCGGGGAGCTGTTTTTT CASSPNTGQDANTGELFF
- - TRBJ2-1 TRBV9 TGTGCCAGCAGCGTAGGGTTGGCTGGGAGCGCCTACAATGAGCAGTTCTTC CASSVGLAGSAYNEQFF
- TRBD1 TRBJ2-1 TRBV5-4 TGTGCCAGCAGCGGGGGACAGGGCTCCTACAATGAGCAGTTCTTC CASSGGQGSYNEQFF
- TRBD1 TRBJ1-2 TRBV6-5 TGTGCCAGCAGTCCGCCCGACAGGGTGCGAGGCTACACCTTC CASSPPDRVRGYTF
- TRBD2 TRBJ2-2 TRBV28 TGTGCCAGCAGTAAAGGACTAGCGGGAGGGCAATACACCGGGGAGCTGTTTTTT CASSKGLAGGQYTGELFF
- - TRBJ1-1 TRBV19 TGTGCCAGTAGTATAGCTGGGTATCACGCTTTCTTT CASSIAGYHAFF
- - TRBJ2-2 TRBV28 TGTGCCAGCAGAGGAGGGTTATTCTCCGGGGAGCTGTTTTTT CASRGGLFSGELFF
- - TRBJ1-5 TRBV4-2 TGTGCCAGCAGCCCCAGGTCCGGGGGCAGCAATCAGCCCCAGCATTTT CASSPRSGGSNQPQHF
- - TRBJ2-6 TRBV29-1 TGCAGCGTAGGACTTTCTGGGGCCAACGTCCTGACTTTC CSVGLSGANVLTF
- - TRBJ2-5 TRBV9 TGTGCCAGCAGCGTAGAAGGAAAACCGTACCAAGAGACCCAGTACTTC CASSVEGKPYQETQYF
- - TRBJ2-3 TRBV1 TGCACCAGCAGCCAAGGGACCCTGCAGTATTTT CTSSQGTLQYF
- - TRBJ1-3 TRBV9 TGTGCCAGCAGCGTAGACGGGATCTCTGGAAACACCATATATTTT CASSVDGISGNTIYF
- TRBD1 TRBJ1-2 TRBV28 TGTGCCAGCAGACTGCCGGGACAGGGGTTCTATGGCTACACCTTC CASRLPGQGFYGYTF
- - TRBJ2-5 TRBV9 TGTGCCAGCAGCGTGGATCTCATAAAGGAGGAGACCCAGTACTTC CASSVDLIKEETQYF
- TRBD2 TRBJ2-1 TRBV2 TGTGCCAGCAGTGAAAGGGCGACTAGCGTAAGCTCCTACAATGAGCAGTTCTTC CASSERATSVSSYNEQFF
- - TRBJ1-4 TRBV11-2 TGTGCTTCCCGCTTGTGGGGGCTGGGTGAAAAACTGTTTTTT CASRLWGLGEKLFF
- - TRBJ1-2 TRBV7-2 TGTGCCAGCAGCCTAGGGGTAGGGTCTGGCTACACCTTC CASSLGVGSGYTF
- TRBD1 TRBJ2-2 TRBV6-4 TGTGCCAGCAGTCAGGGGGCTGCCGGGGAGCTGTTTTTT CASSQGAAGELFF
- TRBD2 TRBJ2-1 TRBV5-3 TGTGCCAGAAGGCCCTTGAGCGGGAGGTATGAGCAGTTCTTC CARRPLSGRYEQFF
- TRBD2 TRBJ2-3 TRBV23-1 TGCGCCAGCAGATCGTTACTAGCGGGAGTCTTGGGAACGGGAAAAGATACGCAGTATTTT CASRSLLAGVLGTGKDTQYF
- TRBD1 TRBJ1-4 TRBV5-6 TGTGCCAGCAGCTTCAAGGGCAGGGGGCGCGAAAAACTGTTTTTT CASSFKGRGREKLFF
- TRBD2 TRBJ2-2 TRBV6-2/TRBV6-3 TGTGCCAGCAGCCTACAGATGACTAGCGGGAGGGGGGAGCTGTTTTTT CASSLQMTSGRGELFF
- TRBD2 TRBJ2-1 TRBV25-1 TGTGCCAGCAGTGAATTTGGTCGACTAGCGGGAGAGTATGAGCAGTTCTTC CASSEFGRLAGEYEQFF
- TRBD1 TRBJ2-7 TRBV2 TGTGCCAGCAGTGAGAGGGGGACAGGGTGGTTCGAGCAGTACTTC CASSERGTGWFEQYF
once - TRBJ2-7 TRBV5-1 TGCGCCAGCTCCATGAGCAACAGGGACTCACGCTACTCCTACGAGCAGTACTTC CASSMSNRDSRYSYEQYF
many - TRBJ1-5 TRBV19 TGTGCCAGTAGTATAGGGACGACAGCTACTCAGCCCCAGCATTTT CASSIGTTATQPQHF
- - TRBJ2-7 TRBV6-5 TGTGCCAGCAGCTTCTACGAGCAGTACTTC CASSFYEQYF
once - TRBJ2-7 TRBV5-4 TGTGCCAGCAGCTTTGACCCGACGGGCGAGCAGTACTTC CASSFDPTGEQYF
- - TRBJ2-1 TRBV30 TGTGCCTGGAGTGGTGCTTACTCCTACAATGAGCAGTTCTTC CAWSGAYSYNEQFF
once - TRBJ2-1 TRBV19 TGTGCCAGTAGTATAGGGGGGCCCTTCGGCAGCCCCAATGAGCAGTTCTTC CASSIGGPFGSPNEQFF
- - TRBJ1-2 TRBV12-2 TGTGCAAGTCGCTTAGTTGTCAGAACGTTTAGCTATGGCTACACCTTC CASRLVVRTFSYGYTF
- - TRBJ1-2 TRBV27 TGTGCCAGCAGTTTAAAGAGCCAGGGCTTTCACTATGGCTACACCTTC CASSLKSQGFHYGYTF
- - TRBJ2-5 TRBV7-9 TGTGCCAGCAGCCCCCCAGGGGGGGAGACCCAGTACTTC CASSPPGGETQYF
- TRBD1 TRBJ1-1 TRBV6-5 TGTGCCAGCAGTACCCGGACAGGGAAAAACACTGAAGCTTTCTTT CASSTRTGKNTEAFF
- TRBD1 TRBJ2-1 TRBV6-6 TGTGCCAGCAGCCCAGGACAGGCCCGAGAAAATGAGCAGTTCTTC CASSPGQARENEQFF